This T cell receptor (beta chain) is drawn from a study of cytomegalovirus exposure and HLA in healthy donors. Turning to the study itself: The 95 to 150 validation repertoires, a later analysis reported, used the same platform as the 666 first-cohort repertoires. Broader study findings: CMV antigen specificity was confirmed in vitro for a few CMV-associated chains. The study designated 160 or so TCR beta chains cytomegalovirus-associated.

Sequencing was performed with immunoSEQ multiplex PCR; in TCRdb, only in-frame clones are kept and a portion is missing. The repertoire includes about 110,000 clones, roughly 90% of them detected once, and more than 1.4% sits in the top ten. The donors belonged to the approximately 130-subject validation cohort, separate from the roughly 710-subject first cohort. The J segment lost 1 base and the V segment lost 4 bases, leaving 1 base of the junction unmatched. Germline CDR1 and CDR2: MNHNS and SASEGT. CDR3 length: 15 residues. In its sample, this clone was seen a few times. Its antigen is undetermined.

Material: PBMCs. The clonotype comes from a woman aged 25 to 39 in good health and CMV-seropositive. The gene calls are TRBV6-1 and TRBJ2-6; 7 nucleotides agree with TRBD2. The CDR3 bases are TGTGCCAGCAGTGGACTAGCTTCTGGGGCCAACGTCCTGACTTTC. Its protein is CASSGLASGANVLTF.